These T cell receptor beta chains were read from a single sample in a study of beta chain features in type 1 diabetes. The assay was immunoSEQ multiplex PCR, and TCRdb's table has in-frame clones only and misses some. The sample holds about 170,000 clones; 7% to 9% are singletons and the top ten take under 0.55%. Sequencing was carried out using central memory CD4+ T cells from blood. Source of these receptors: a man younger than 35 with type 1 diabetes. The CDR3 runs from the conserved cysteine through the conserved F or W. A D gene is named only where the DNA matches it firmly. The size field is filled for only some rows; it gives once, few, many or a size class.

D | size | J | V | CDR3 | DNA
NA | few | TRBJ1-6 | TRBV4-3 | CASSQDRRGERPLHF | TGCGCCAGCAGCCAAGATCGTCGGGGAGAACGCCCCCTCCACTTT
TRBD2 | few | TRBJ2-7 | TRBV27 | CASSLTSGSYEQYF | TGTGCCAGCAGTTTAACTAGCGGGAGTTACGAGCAGTACTTC
TRBD1 | few | TRBJ1-1 | TRBV7-8 | CASSFQPGTGGAFF | TGTGCCAGCAGCTTTCAACCGGGTACAGGGGGAGCTTTCTTT
TRBD1 | few | TRBJ1-5 | TRBV28 | CASSLSHLTGSNQPQHF | TGTGCCAGCAGTTTATCACACCTGACAGGGTCAAATCAGCCCCAGCATTTT
NA | NA | TRBJ1-5 | TRBV6-1 | CASSESWGGEPQHF | TGTGCCAGCAGTGAGAGCTGGGGCGGAGAGCCCCAGCATTTT
TRBD1 | few | TRBJ2-3 | TRBV4-3 | CASSQEGQSTDTQYF | TGCGCCAGCAGCCAAGAGGGACAGTCCACAGATACGCAGTATTTT
NA | many | TRBJ2-7 | TRBV7-2 | CASSLVGSGAHEQYF | TGTGCCAGCAGCTTAGTGGGTTCAGGGGCCCACGAGCAGTACTTC
NA | few | TRBJ2-5 | TRBV19 | CASSPGGETQYF | TGTGCCAGTAGCCCTGGCGGGGAGACCCAGTACTTC
NA | NA | TRBJ1-1 | TRBV18 | CASSPSAGNEAFF | TGTGCCAGCTCACCATCGGCAGGGAACGAAGCTTTCTTT
TRBD1 | few | TRBJ2-1 | TRBV30 | CAWSLGTGVYNEQFF | TGTGCCTGGAGTCTTGGAACAGGGGTCTACAATGAGCAGTTCTTC